This T cell receptor (beta chain) originates from a study of cytomegalovirus exposure and HLA in healthy donors (dated by TCRdb to 2016 to 2017). General notes on the study: According to an earlier analysis of a few hundred of the donors, roughly 180 million T cells yielded 117 million unique TCR beta sequences and about 300 Gb of sequence data. An early release that covered about 640 HLA-typed donors contained about 300 gigabases of sequencing data and about 93 million unique TCR sequences. Among the roughly 380 genotyped donors, around 81% belonged to the genetic ancestry cluster associated with self-reported Caucasian donors. The study aimed to test whether signatures of past pathogen exposure could be identified by cataloging public T cell receptors. The T cell repertoires of under 700 subjects were profiled by immunosequencing and related to cytomegalovirus serostatus. A separate validation cohort of 100 to 150 different subjects was used in addition to the approximately 700-subject first cohort. To predict cytomegalovirus infection status, the study brought together high-throughput TCR immunosequencing, statistical association of individual TCRs with disease status, and machine learning. To study patterns of TCR occurrence, a later analysis re-analyzed previously published TCR beta repertoires from hundreds of donors and added high-resolution HLA genotyping. In the later analysis, no new phenotypic data were used to find candidate immune exposures; instead, reliance was placed on TCR beta sequences and their occurrence across donors. To decide whether each TCR beta V gene segment behaved as functional or pseudogenic, an earlier analysis of over 500 of the donors relied on high-throughput TCR beta sequencing. Donor age, sex, ethnicity and CMV serostatus were collected together with the repertoire data. A later genetic analysis took genome-wide SNP genotypes for about 55% of the roughly 670 donors and used that subset as a discovery cohort. All discovery cohort repertoires had been generated on a single sequencing platform. Both class I and class II loci were covered by HLA typing, at four-digit resolution. Typing coverage differed by locus: A, B, C, DRB1 and DQB1 were typed in about 629-640 donors, DQA1 in about 500, DPA1 in approximately 600, and DPB1 in around 490. Roughly five DR-DQ haplotypes were handled as single units for association and clustering, since linkage in the cohort was strong. Across under 500 genotyped donors of the cohort, an average of about 240,000 unique TCR beta nucleotide sequences per donor were sequenced, and roughly 17% of those sequences were non-productive. Overall study results and their limits: In a later analysis, the rate of TCR association differed among HLA loci, with DRB1 alleles having the most associated TCRs and HLA-C alleles having the fewest. A later analysis found that HLA-associated TCR beta chains were more clonally expanded and had lower generation probabilities than equally common non-associated chains. According to a later genetic analysis, donors in an Asian-associated ancestry cluster had fewer N-insertions in productive TCRs than the roughly 700-donor mean. The authors suggested that the approach could potentially be extended to other disease states and immunological phenotypes. A further reported finding was that TCR beta sequences accurately predicted the HLA-A and HLA-B alleles for most subjects in the first cohort. Three of the identified cytomegalovirus-associated TCR beta chains were confirmed in vitro to be specific for cytomegalovirus antigens. The study listed 164 TCR beta chains as associated with cytomegalovirus. Most TCR sequences were observed very rarely across donors, whereas some public TCRs were present in many individuals. The earlier analysis of about 600 of the donors excluded roughly 17 rarely observed V segments, including chromosome 9 orphons, because counts were too low. In a later analysis, some 18,000 TCR beta sequences were associated with specific HLA alleles at a false discovery rate of 0.05. V-gene and J-gene trimming of TCR beta chains was associated with a missense DCLRE1C variant in a later genetic analysis, and the association was replicated in an independent cohort. In this cohort, only TCR beta chains were sequenced, and detectable features were limited by the absence of alpha or paired-chain data. Linkage disequilibrium might explain the correlated functional status among segregating V segments, but an unknown experimental factor could not be excluded. The presence/absence analyses assumed that sequencing depth was roughly uniform across donors, and that assumption may not be true. According to a later analysis, parvovirus B19, influenza, CMV and Epstein-Barr virus appeared linked to several top co-occurrence clusters. Assigning TCR associations to individual alleles was difficult when HLA alleles, especially DR and DQ, strongly co-occurred. A cluster of highly shared sequence variants was judged likely to represent a technical artifact of the sequencing pipeline. An earlier analysis of approximately 570 of the donors showed that most TCR beta V segments appeared in productive rearrangements either about 90% or about 30% of the time, which broadly matched IMGT annotations. Immune exposure information for the cohort was limited to CMV serostatus. Because HLA typing was missing for some donors at each locus, association tests included only the typed subset. A later analysis found that most CMV-associated TCR beta chains appeared HLA-restricted, with HLA associations seemingly driven largely by CMV exposure. The 87-base-pair reads could not distinguish some IMGT-functional V segments, including TRBV6-2 and TRBV6-3, so those segments were excluded. The classifier was reported to diagnose cytomegalovirus status with high specificity and sensitivity in both the original cohort and the validation cohort.

Library preparation was by the immunoSEQ multiplex PCR assay. A mixture of 60 forward primers for TCR Vbeta segments and 13 reverse primers for TCR Jbeta segments was used in the multiplex PCR. A multiplex PCR assay on genomic DNA amplified the CDR3 region of rearranged TCR beta genes. Amplified TCR beta libraries were sequenced as 87-base-pair reads on the Illumina HiSeq System. The source study handled its data this way. A later analysis tallied tens of millions of unique TCR beta chains across the 660 or so repertoires, and some 10 million of those chains were shared by two or more donors. Raw reads were error-corrected and collapsed into unique sequences by a nearest-neighbor algorithm in which closely related sequences were merged to remove PCR and sequencing errors. CDR3 sequences were aligned to IMGT reference sequences to assign V, D and J gene segments. Each retained sequence needed at least a six-nucleotide match to both a V gene segment and a J gene segment. Rearrangements were called productive when the CDR3 lacked stop codons and stayed in frame with V and J; all others were non-productive. Following IMGT convention, CDR3 was defined as the stretch from the second conserved V-encoded cysteine up to the conserved J-encoded phenylalanine. The earlier analysis of about 620 of the donors excluded sequences that lacked an unambiguous match to a single V gene segment. An earlier analysis of several hundred of the donors called V segments functional above 56.7% productive rearrangements and segregating when the between-donor standard deviation exceeded 5%. A statistical classification framework was built for diagnosing cytomegalovirus status from the catalog of TCR beta chain sequences. A later analysis assigned V and J genes by comparing TCR nucleotide sequences with IMGT/GENE-DB human TR gene sequences. A later analysis assigned CDR3 sequences and most-parsimonious VDJ recombination scenarios with the TCRdist pipeline. In a later analysis, each TCR beta chain was defined by its CDR3 amino acid sequence together with its V-gene family, and reads without a unique V-gene family were excluded. In a later analysis, several hundred highly shared, low-generation-probability nucleotide sequences were removed to address suspected cross-contamination and a sequencing artifact. A later analysis calculated a clonal expansion index for each public chain from normalized within-repertoire ranks of inferred template counts. A later analysis computed generation probabilities with a VDJ recombination model fitted to out-of-frame rearrangements, and checked the results against IGoR. In a later analysis, hypergeometric tests were used to score TCR-TCR, TCR-HLA and TCR-CMV co-occurrence, with a repertoire-size bias correction applied to TCR pairs. To estimate false discovery rates, a later analysis permuted the HLA or CMV assignments 20 times. A later analysis grouped co-occurring TCRs with DBSCAN, adding TCRdist sequence similarity when clustering within HLA-allele-positive subsets. Repertoires with fewer than 30,000 or more than 120,000 public chains, plus five repertoires with anomalous nucleotide sharing, were excluded from co-occurrence clustering. The clones in this table, taken by TCRdb from immuneACCESS, are in-frame only. Not every clone is retained; where verified, under half of the shortfall comes from an unresolved V gene, and the cause of the rest is unknown. V, J and clone size are taken as reported in that table, and D and trimming were inferred from the DNA itself. Within this sample are some 130,000 clones, with about 80% of them counted one time only. Approximately 4.3% of the sample belongs to the ten largest clones.

To note about this clone: What antigen it recognizes has not been identified. Base-call qualities are not available, and no considerably larger clone is one nucleotide away.

In total, more than 500 healthy bone marrow donors made up the cohort. At the time of sampling, all cohort members were nominally healthy, though unrecorded immune exposures were likely present. Of the approximately 620 cohort members, approximately 290 had a positive CMV serostatus and 350 to 450 had a negative one, while no CMV serostatus was recorded for the donor. Each donor provided a peripheral blood sample, and peripheral blood mononuclear cells were used for TCR beta sequencing. Genomic DNA extraction from the blood cell samples was performed with the Qiagen DNeasy Blood Extraction Kit. Its CDR3 holds 14 amino acids, cysteine through phenylalanine. Here the CDR3 DNA is all that survives: 42 bases in frame from base 1. The germline V gene encodes CDR1 MDHEN and CDR2 SYDVKM. V drops 8 bases and J drops 5 bases, leaving 18 bases in between.

This clonotype was obtained from a man aged 30-40 years in good health. The chain joins TRBV28 to TRBJ2-5; the D gene is perhaps TRBD2, from 6 matching bases. Sequenced: PBMCs. CDR3 region: CASRRGGAAETQYF. The bases read TGTGCCAGCCGCCGGGGCGGGGCCGCGGAGACCCAGTACTTC.